This T cell receptor (beta chain) was identified during a study of cytomegalovirus exposure and HLA in healthy donors. The PCR made use of 60 Vbeta and 13 Jbeta primers. Clones were read by immunoSEQ multiplex PCR, and TCRdb kept only the in-frame ones, dropping some. Reported are some 70,000 clones; the ten largest clones contain 7.5%. Regarding the study as a whole: Researchers counted over 150 TCR beta chains as cytomegalovirus-associated. Differences between HLA loci emerged in a later analysis of TCR association rates, with DRB1 most and HLA-C fewest.

Comments on this clone: Its antigen is not known.

The CDR3 sequence is 12 residues long. The germline V and J ends were trimmed by 4 bases and 2 bases, with 7 bases remaining between them. Per the germline V gene, CDR1 is SQVTM and CDR2 is ANQGSEA. Sequenced material: PBMCs. The chain couples TRBV29-1 to TRBJ2-3; D is undetermined. The clonotype comes from a female donor in good health and CMV-seropositive. CDR3 DNA: TGCAGCGTTGCTCAGTCCACAGATACGCAGTATTTT. Protein product: CSVAQSTDTQYF.